The rows below give T cell receptor beta chains drawn from one sample of a study of beta chain features in type 1 diabetes. Clones were read by immunoSEQ multiplex PCR, and TCRdb kept only the in-frame ones, dropping some. The repertoire holds roughly 100,000 clones, with over 25% as singletons. Sequences were obtained from central memory CD4+ T cells from blood. All receptors derive from a woman aged 18-29 years with type 1 diabetes. Each CDR3 is given with its conserved first and last residue. A D gene is named only where the DNA matches it firmly. Part of the rows lack a size; the others show once, few, many or a class for expanded clones.

len: 14; d_gene: NA; abundance: NA; v_gene: TRBV5-1; j_gene: TRBJ1-1; CDR3aa: CASSLPGKETEAFF; CDR3nt: TGCGCCAGCAGCTTGCCAGGGAAAGAGACTGAAGCTTTCTTT
len: 15; d_gene: TRBD2; abundance: few; v_gene: TRBV7-2; j_gene: TRBJ2-3; CDR3aa: CASSLEGTSVDTQYF; CDR3nt: TGTGCCAGCAGCTTAGAGGGGACTAGCGTGGATACGCAGTATTTT
len: 13; d_gene: TRBD2; abundance: NA; v_gene: TRBV27; j_gene: TRBJ2-4; CDR3aa: CASSLRLAAIQYF; CDR3nt: TGTGCCAGCAGTTTGCGACTAGCGGCAATTCAGTACTTC
len: 16; d_gene: TRBD2; abundance: NA; v_gene: TRBV11-3; j_gene: TRBJ2-1; CDR3aa: CASSLEGTSHYNEQFF; CDR3nt: TGTGCCAGCAGCTTAGAGGGGACTAGCCATTACAATGAGCAGTTCTTC
len: 14; d_gene: NA; abundance: few; v_gene: TRBV2; j_gene: TRBJ2-2; CDR3aa: CASTGQGGTGELFF; CDR3nt: TGTGCCAGCACGGGGCAGGGGGGCACCGGGGAGCTGTTTTTT
len: 16; d_gene: TRBD2; abundance: NA; v_gene: TRBV4-1; j_gene: TRBJ2-1; CDR3aa: CASSQDTSGRIYEQFF; CDR3nt: TGCGCCAGCAGCCAAGATACCAGCGGGAGAATCTATGAGCAGTTCTTC
len: 15; d_gene: TRBD1; abundance: few; v_gene: TRBV7-9; j_gene: TRBJ1-6; CDR3aa: CASGNGQGRNSPLHF; CDR3nt: TGTGCCAGCGGGAATGGACAGGGTCGAAATTCACCCCTCCACTTT
len: 15; d_gene: NA; abundance: NA; v_gene: TRBV14; j_gene: TRBJ2-1; CDR3aa: CASSQVLGSNNEQFF; CDR3nt: TGTGCCAGCAGCCAAGTCCTCGGGAGTAACAATGAGCAGTTCTTC
len: 14; d_gene: NA; abundance: NA; v_gene: TRBV6-4; j_gene: TRBJ2-6; CDR3aa: CASKTDISGNVLTF; CDR3nt: TGTGCCAGCAAAACGGACATTTCTGGCAACGTCCTGACTTTC
len: 14; d_gene: NA; abundance: few; v_gene: TRBV7-8; j_gene: TRBJ2-2; CDR3aa: CASSLSGLSGELFF; CDR3nt: TGTGCCAGCAGCTTATCCGGGTTGAGCGGGGAGCTGTTTTTT
len: 15; d_gene: NA; abundance: few; v_gene: TRBV11-1; j_gene: TRBJ2-1; CDR3aa: CASSLRDTPGYEQFF; CDR3nt: TGTGCCAGCAGCTTACGGGACACCCCCGGTTATGAGCAGTTCTTC
len: 11; d_gene: NA; abundance: NA; v_gene: TRBV7-2; j_gene: TRBJ1-1; CDR3aa: CASSMGPKAFF; CDR3nt: TGTGCCAGCAGCATGGGGCCCAAAGCTTTCTTT
len: 15; d_gene: TRBD1; abundance: few; v_gene: TRBV7-2; j_gene: TRBJ1-2; CDR3aa: CASSPGTDQNYGYTF; CDR3nt: TGTGCCAGCAGCCCCGGGACAGACCAGAACTATGGCTACACCTTC
len: 14; d_gene: NA; abundance: NA; v_gene: TRBV5-5; j_gene: TRBJ2-7; CDR3aa: CASRPWGPAYEQYF; CDR3nt: TGTGCCAGCAGACCCTGGGGGCCCGCCTACGAGCAGTACTTC
len: 15; d_gene: NA; abundance: NA; v_gene: TRBV5-6; j_gene: TRBJ2-3; CDR3aa: CASSPDSRSTDTQYF; CDR3nt: TGTGCCAGCAGCCCCGACAGTCGTAGCACAGATACGCAGTATTTT
len: 15; d_gene: NA; abundance: NA; v_gene: TRBV7-2; j_gene: TRBJ2-5; CDR3aa: CASSVQQDPGETQYF; CDR3nt: TGTGCCAGCAGCGTACAACAGGACCCCGGGGAGACCCAGTACTTC
len: 15; d_gene: TRBD2; abundance: NA; v_gene: TRBV5-1; j_gene: TRBJ2-7; CDR3aa: CASSLAGTSGTEQYF; CDR3nt: TGCGCCAGCAGCTTGGCAGGGACTAGCGGAACGGAGCAGTACTTC
len: 16; d_gene: TRBD2; abundance: NA; v_gene: TRBV6-5; j_gene: TRBJ2-3; CDR3aa: CASSYWLAGPTDTQYF; CDR3nt: TGTGCCAGCAGTTACTGGCTAGCGGGCCCGACAGATACGCAGTATTTT
len: 15; d_gene: TRBD1; abundance: NA; v_gene: TRBV30; j_gene: TRBJ2-5; CDR3aa: CAWSVNTGGIETQYF; CDR3nt: TGTGCCTGGAGTGTAAATACAGGGGGGATCGAGACCCAGTACTTC
len: 13; d_gene: TRBD2; abundance: few; v_gene: TRBV29-1; j_gene: TRBJ2-1; CDR3aa: CSVVTSGRNEQFF; CDR3nt: TGCAGCGTGGTGACTAGCGGGAGGAATGAGCAGTTCTTC
len: 17; d_gene: NA; abundance: few; v_gene: TRBV19; j_gene: TRBJ2-1; CDR3aa: CASSIILASESYNEQFF; CDR3nt: TGTGCCAGTAGTATAATCTTGGCTAGCGAGTCCTACAATGAGCAGTTCTTC
len: 16; d_gene: NA; abundance: NA; v_gene: TRBV13; j_gene: TRBJ1-2; CDR3aa: CASSLGRDGSKEGYTF; CDR3nt: TGTGCCAGCAGCTTAGGCCGCGACGGCAGCAAGGAGGGCTACACCTTC
len: 15; d_gene: NA; abundance: NA; v_gene: TRBV19; j_gene: TRBJ1-5; CDR3aa: CASSIRVGGNQPQHF; CDR3nt: TGTGCCAGTAGTATTCGGGTTGGTGGCAATCAGCCCCAGCATTTT
len: 14; d_gene: NA; abundance: few; v_gene: TRBV2; j_gene: TRBJ2-2; CDR3aa: CASRRSLYTGELFF; CDR3nt: TGTGCCAGCAGGAGAAGTCTATACACCGGGGAGCTGTTTTTT